The 21 T cell receptor beta chains below were found in one sample sequenced in a study of beta chain features in type 1 diabetes. General observations from the study: When Type 1 diabetes patients were examined, their TCRB CDR3s proved moderately but significantly shorter in all four CD4+ subsets.

No antigen is known for these receptors. The investigators reverse transcribed all of the isolated RNA, so they sequenced expressed TCRB transcripts. The repertoire was sequenced with immunoSEQ multiplex PCR; TCRdb's copy has only in-frame clones and lacks some. This table holds 150,000 or so clones, around 8.3% found once. Sequencing was performed on central memory CD4+ T cells from blood. These receptors originate from a woman aged 18-35 years with type 1 diabetes.

This clone turned up a few times. J is TRBJ2-5 and V is TRBV5-1; 12 bases match TRBD2. This CDR3 has 17 amino acids. Trimming removed 4 bases from V and 4 bases from J; junction bases left unmatched: 11. Germline V CDR1 and CDR2: SGHRS, YFSETQ. The CDR3 DNA follows: TGCGCCAGCAGCCTCTCGGGACTAGCGGGTATTGCAGAGACCCAGTACTTC. Its protein product is CASSLSGLAGIAETQYF.

This clone has ten or more counts. The V call is TRBV29-1, the J call TRBJ2-7; D possibly corresponds to TRBD1 (6 bases). V was clipped by 2 bases and J by 5 bases, with 10 bases between them. This CDR3 comprises 12 residues. Germline V CDR1 and CDR2: SQVTM, ANQGSEA. CDR3: CSVETGIHEQYF. CDR3 coding DNA: TGCAGCGTTGAAACAGGGATCCACGAGCAGTACTTC.

Only a few counts were recorded for this clone. Sequence at one end of the junction differs from germline and may be a read error. V and J are TRBV6-5 and TRBJ2-3, with TRBD2 matching 7 bases. The V gene's germline CDR1 is MNHEY and CDR2 SVGAGI. The CDR3 consists of 14 residues. The CDR3 DNA reads as TGTGCCAGCAGCCCCGGGGGGAGCAGAGATACGCAGTATTTT. It translates to CASSPGGSRDTQYF.

This clone came up a few times. This same CDR3 is encoded by further DNA sequences in the sample. The chain joins TRBV29-1 to TRBJ1-2, with 7 positions matching TRBD1. CDR3 length: 14 residues. With V trimmed by 3 bases and J by 5 bases, 9 bases remained unmatched. Germline loops: CDR1 SQVTM, CDR2 ANQGSEA. The CDR3 DNA sequence: TGCAGCGTTGAGGAGGCAGGGGGTGGGTATGGCTACACCTTC. It is translated as CSVEEAGGGYGYTF.

This clone turned up a few times. The J gene is TRBJ2-7, the V gene TRBV28; 12 nucleotides match TRBD2. CDR3 size: 14 residues. V dropped 6 bases and J dropped 5; count of bases not matched to a gene: 5. Germline V CDR1 and CDR2: MDHEN, SYDVKM. CDR3 DNA: TGTGCCAGCAGAGCTAGCGGGAGGGCTGACGAGCAGTACTTC. Protein: CASRASGRADEQYF.

This clone was picked up a small number of times. J is TRBJ2-7 and V is TRBV4-3, with 7 bases aligning to TRBD1. The germline CDR1 and CDR2 sequences are LGHNA and YSLEER. This CDR3 has 15 residues. With V trimmed by 1 base and J by 1 base, 4 bases remained unmatched. The CDR3 DNA sequence: TGCGCCAGCAGCCAAGGTCCGGGACAGTCCTACGAGCAGTACTTC. This translates into CASSQGPGQSYEQYF.

The J gene is TRBJ2-7, the V gene TRBV19, with D perhaps matching TRBD2 (6 bases). Trimming removed 3 bases at V and 2 bases at J, with 11 bases between. The germline gives CDR1 LNHDA, CDR2 SQIVND (reference sequence). The CDR3 has 14 amino acids. CDR3 DNA: TGTGCCAGTAGTATCGGGGGAAGCGCCTACGAGCAGTACTTC. This codes for CASSIGGSAYEQYF. Combining the CDR3 with reference TRBV19 and TRBJ2-7 gives the whole variable domain DGGITQSPKYLFRKEGQNVTLSCEQNLNHDAMYWYRQDPGQGLRLIYYSQIVNDFQKGDIAEGYSVSREKKESFPLTVTSAQKNPTAFYLCASSIGGSAYEQYFGPGTRLTVT.

The chain employs TRBV4-3 and TRBJ1-5; 8 bases match TRBD1. In germline, CDR1 is LGHNA, CDR2 YSLEER. J lost 6 bases, V lost 0 bases, and 4 bases had no gene match. The CDR3 spans 15 residues. The CDR3 coding sequence is TGCGCCAGCAGCCAAGATGGACAGGGCCGTCAGCCCCAGCATTTT. Translation gives CASSQDGQGRQPQHF.

This chain joins TRBV28 and TRBJ2-6; D uncertain. Germline CDR1 and CDR2: MDHEN and SYDVKM. Trimming left V 7 bases short and J 0 bases short, with 7 bases between. The CDR3 length is 14 residues. CDR3 nucleotides: TGTGCCAGCACGAGGATCTCTGGGGCCAACGTCCTGACTTTC. Translating gives CASTRISGANVLTF.

This clone has only one observation. V gene TRBV7-9 combines with J gene TRBJ2-5, with D maybe TRBD1 (7 bases). CDR1 is SEHNR and CDR2 is FQNEAQ in the germline V gene (reference sequence). The V and J ends lost 5 bases and 4 bases respectively, with 11 bases between them. The CDR3 has 13 amino acids. The CDR3 loop is CASSAQGGETQYF. CDR3 in DNA: TGTGCCAGCAGCGCGCAGGGGGGAGAGACCCAGTACTTC.

This clone was found a few times. The V and J genes are TRBV5-5 and TRBJ1-5; D possibly corresponds to TRBD1 (5 bases). The germline V and J ends were trimmed by 4 bases and 3 bases, with 14 bases remaining between them. Germline V gives CDR1 SGHKS, CDR2 YYEKEE (reference sequence). The CDR3 extends over 15 amino acids. CDR3 residues: CASSPLGPNNQPQHF. The DNA of the CDR3 is TGTGCCAGCAGCCCTCTGGGGCCGAACAATCAGCCCCAGCATTTT.

The rearrangement links TRBV27 to TRBJ1-3; D gene uncertain. Germline lookup yields CDR1 MNHEY and CDR2 SMNVEV (reference sequence). The CDR3 contains 14 residues. V dropped 6 bases and J dropped 3 bases, with 12 bases sitting between them. This chain's CDR3 is CASSRGGVGNTIYF. The CDR3 DNA is TGTGCCAGCAGCCGGGGTGGTGTTGGAAACACCATATATTTT.

As concerns this clone: One end of the junction varies from germline; a read error may be responsible. The chain links TRBV6-6 to TRBJ2-7; possible D gene TRBD1, 6 bases. Germline-derived CDR1 and CDR2 are MNHNY and SVGAGI (reference sequence). The CDR3 runs 14 residues. The CDR3 DNA follows: TGTGCCATCAGTGAGTCTCGGACAGCTTACGAGCAGTACTTC. Translated: CAISESRTAYEQYF.

Notes on this clone: This sample also contains other DNA sequences that code for the same CDR3. The chain has TRBV27 and TRBJ2-3; possibly TRBD2 for D (5 bases). With 9 bases removed from V and 4 bases from J, the gap between germline ends came to 8 bases. The CDR3 consists of 11 residues. Germline CDR1 reads MNHEY; CDR2 reads SMNVEV (reference sequence). The CDR3 DNA sequence: TGTGCCAGTTCAGCGGCAGATACGCAGTATTTT. This gives the protein CASSAADTQYF.

The chain combines TRBV4-1 with TRBJ2-7; 10 nucleotides agree with TRBD2. Losses at the gene ends were 2 bases for V and 2 bases for J; bases not matched to a gene: 15. In germline, CDR1 is MGHRA, CDR2 YSYEKL. The CDR3 extends over 19 amino acids. The CDR3 region has the DNA TGCGCCAGCAGCCAATATCCTCTTCCTCTAGCGGGAGAACCCTACGAGCAGTACTTC. Amino acids: CASSQYPLPLAGEPYEQYF.

The chain couples TRBV6-5 to TRBJ1-2; possible D gene TRBD1, 5 bases. Germline V gives CDR1 MNHEY, CDR2 SVGAGI. V was cut by 4 bases and J by 4 bases, with 10 bases left in between. This CDR3 contains 13 residues. CDR3 DNA sequence: TGTGCCAGCAGTTTACAGGAGGGCTATGGCTACACCTTC. This encodes CASSLQEGYGYTF.

The chain carries TRBV21-1 and TRBJ2-1; the table's TRBD1 call for D was not verified on the DNA. TRBV21-1 has pseudogene status. CDR3 length: 17 residues. CDR3 residues: CASSVMHRDGEGNEQFF. CDR3 bases: TGTGCCAGCAGCGTAATGCACAGGGATGGTGAGGGGAATGAGCAGTTCTTC.

The chain combines TRBV6-6 with TRBJ2-3; tentative D call: TRBD1 (6 bases). The ends were cut back, 4 bases at V and 2 bases at J, with 10 bases in the middle. Germline V gene lookup returns CDR1 MNHNY and CDR2 SVGAGI (reference sequence). This CDR3 comprises 14 residues. The CDR3 sequence is CASSWGQNTDTQYF. The CDR3 DNA reads TGTGCCAGCAGTTGGGGGCAGAACACAGATACGCAGTATTTT.

The chain has TRBV7-9 and TRBJ2-6; D is possibly TRBD2 (5 bases). CDR1 is SEHNR, CDR2 FQNEAQ, per germline (reference sequence). This CDR3 is built from 15 residues. V lost 0 bases and J 2 bases, leaving 5 bases between the germline ends. The DNA for the CDR3 is TGTGCCAGCAGCTTAGCCGGGGCTGGGGCCAACGTCCTGACTTTC. Translated: CASSLAGAGANVLTF. The variable domain in full, with the rest retrieved from reference TRBV7-9 and TRBJ2-6, is DTGVSQNPRHKITKRGQNVTFRCDPISEHNRLYWYRQTLGQGPEFLTYFQNEAQLEKSRLLSDRFSAERPKGSFSTLEIQRTEQGDSAMYLCASSLAGAGANVLTFGAGSRLTVL.

The V gene is TRBV15, the J gene TRBJ2-7, with 7 bases that match TRBD1. Losses at the gene ends were 1 base for V and 4 bases for J; bases not matched to a gene: 1. The CDR3 has 13 residues. Germline CDR1 is LNHNV and CDR2 is YYDKDF (reference sequence). The DNA for the CDR3 is TGTGCCACCAGCAGAGTCAGGGGGTACGAGCAGTACTTC. It translates to CATSRVRGYEQYF.

V and J are TRBV18 and TRBJ2-7; 9 nucleotides line up with TRBD2. Germline loops: CDR1 KGHSH, CDR2 LQKENI. The CDR3 has 16 residues. V was clipped by 2 bases and J by 2 bases; unmatched bases: 7. This CDR3 is CASSPRRASGAYEQYF. CDR3 in DNA: TGTGCCAGCTCACCAAGGAGGGCTAGCGGGGCCTACGAGCAGTACTTC.